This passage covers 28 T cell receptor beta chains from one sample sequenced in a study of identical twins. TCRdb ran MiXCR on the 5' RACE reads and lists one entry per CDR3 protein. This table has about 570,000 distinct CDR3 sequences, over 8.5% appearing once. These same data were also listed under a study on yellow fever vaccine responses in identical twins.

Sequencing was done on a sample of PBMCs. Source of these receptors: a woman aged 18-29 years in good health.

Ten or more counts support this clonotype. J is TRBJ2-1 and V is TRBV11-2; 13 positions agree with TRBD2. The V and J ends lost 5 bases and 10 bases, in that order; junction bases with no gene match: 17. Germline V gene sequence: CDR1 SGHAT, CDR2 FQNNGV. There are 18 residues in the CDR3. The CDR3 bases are TGTGCCAGCAGCCCACAGGGCCCAATCGGGACTAGCGGGGTAGAGCAGTTCTTC. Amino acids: CASSPQGPIGTSGVEQFF. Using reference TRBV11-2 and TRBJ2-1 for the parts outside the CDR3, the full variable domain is EAGVAQSPRYKIIEKRQSVAFWCNPISGHATLYWYQQILGQGPKLLIQFQNNGVVDDSQLPKDRFSAERLKGVDSTLKIQPAKLEDSAVYLCASSPQGPIGTSGVEQFFGPGTRLTVL.

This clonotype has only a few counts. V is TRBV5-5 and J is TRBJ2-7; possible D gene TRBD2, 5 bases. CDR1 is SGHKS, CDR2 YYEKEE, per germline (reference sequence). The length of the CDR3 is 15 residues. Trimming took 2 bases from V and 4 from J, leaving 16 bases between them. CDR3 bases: TGTGCCAGCAGCTTCTCACAGAGGGCATCTTACGAGCAGTACTTC. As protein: CASSFSQRASYEQYF.

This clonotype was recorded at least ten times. The chain's CDR3 is CSARDWLAGDYNEQFF. CDR3 in DNA: TGCAGTGCTAGAGATTGGCTAGCGGGAGACTACAATGAGCAGTTCTTC. The V gene is TRBV20-1, the J gene TRBJ2-1; 10 nucleotides line up with TRBD2. V shed 0 bases and J 3 bases; nucleotides not matched to a gene: 5. This CDR3 contains 16 residues. The germline V gene has CDR1 DFQATT and CDR2 SNEGSKA (reference sequence).

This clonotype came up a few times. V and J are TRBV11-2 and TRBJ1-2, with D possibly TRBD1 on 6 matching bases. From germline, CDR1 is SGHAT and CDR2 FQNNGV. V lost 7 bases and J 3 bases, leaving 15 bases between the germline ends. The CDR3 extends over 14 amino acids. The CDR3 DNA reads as TGTGCCAGCACCTCTGAGGGGGGCCACTATGGCTACACCTTC. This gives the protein CASTSEGGHYGYTF.

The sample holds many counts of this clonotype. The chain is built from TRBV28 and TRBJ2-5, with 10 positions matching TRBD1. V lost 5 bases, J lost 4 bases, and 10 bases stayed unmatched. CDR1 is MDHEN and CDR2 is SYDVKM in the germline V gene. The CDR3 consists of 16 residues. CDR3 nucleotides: TGTGCCAGCAGTCCAAGTCGGACAGGGGGGGGAGAGACCCAGTACTTC. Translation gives CASSPSRTGGGETQYF.

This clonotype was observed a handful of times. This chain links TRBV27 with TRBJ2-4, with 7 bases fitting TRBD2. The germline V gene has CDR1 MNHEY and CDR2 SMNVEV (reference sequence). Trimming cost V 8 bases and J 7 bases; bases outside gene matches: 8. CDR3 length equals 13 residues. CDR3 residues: CASSGGGGNIQYF. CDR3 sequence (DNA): TGTGCCAGCTCCGGTGGGGGAGGGAACATTCAGTACTTC.

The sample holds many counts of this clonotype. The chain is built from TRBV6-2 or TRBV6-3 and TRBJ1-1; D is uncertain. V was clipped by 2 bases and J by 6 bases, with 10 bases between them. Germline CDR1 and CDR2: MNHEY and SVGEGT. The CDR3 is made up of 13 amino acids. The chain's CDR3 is CASSYGWGAEAFF. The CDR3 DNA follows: TGTGCCAGCAGTTACGGATGGGGAGCTGAAGCTTTCTTT.

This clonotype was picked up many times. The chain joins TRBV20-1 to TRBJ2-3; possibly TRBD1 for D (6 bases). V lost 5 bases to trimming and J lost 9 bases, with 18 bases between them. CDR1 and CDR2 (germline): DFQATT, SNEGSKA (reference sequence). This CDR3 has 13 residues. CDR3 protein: CSAGPGTTVTQYF. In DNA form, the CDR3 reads TGCAGTGCTGGACCCGGGACAACGGTCACGCAGTATTTT.

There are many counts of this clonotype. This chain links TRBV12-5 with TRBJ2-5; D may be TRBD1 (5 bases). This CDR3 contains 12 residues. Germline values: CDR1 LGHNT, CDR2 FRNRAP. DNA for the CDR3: TGTGCCCCCCCGTCAGGGAAAGAGACCCAGTACTTC. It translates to CAPPSGKETQYF.

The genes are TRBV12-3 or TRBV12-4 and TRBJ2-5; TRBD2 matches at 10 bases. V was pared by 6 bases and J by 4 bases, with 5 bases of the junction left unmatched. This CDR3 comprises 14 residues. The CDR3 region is CASRSSGSGETQYF. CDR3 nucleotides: TGTGCCAGCAGGTCTAGCGGGAGTGGAGAGACCCAGTACTTC.

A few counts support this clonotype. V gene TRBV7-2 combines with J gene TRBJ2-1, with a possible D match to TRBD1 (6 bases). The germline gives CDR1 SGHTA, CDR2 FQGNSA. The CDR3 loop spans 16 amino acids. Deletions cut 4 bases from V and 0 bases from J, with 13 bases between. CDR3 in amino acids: CASSSRGTYSYNEQFF. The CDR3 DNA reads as TGTGCCAGCAGCTCGAGGGGGACGTACTCCTACAATGAGCAGTTCTTC. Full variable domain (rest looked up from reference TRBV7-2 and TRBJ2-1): GAGVSQSPSNKVTEKGKDVELRCDPISGHTALYWYRQSLGQGLEFLIYFQGNSAPDKSGLPSDRFSAERTGGSVSTLTIQRTQQEDSAVYLCASSSRGTYSYNEQFFGPGTRLTVL.

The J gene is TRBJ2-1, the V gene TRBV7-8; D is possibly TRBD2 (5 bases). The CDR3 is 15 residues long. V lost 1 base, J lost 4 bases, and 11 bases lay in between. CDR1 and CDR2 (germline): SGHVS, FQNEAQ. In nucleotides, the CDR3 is TGTGCCAGCAGCTTAGGGGCTAGCCTTTACAATGAGCAGTTCTTC. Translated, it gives CASSLGASLYNEQFF.

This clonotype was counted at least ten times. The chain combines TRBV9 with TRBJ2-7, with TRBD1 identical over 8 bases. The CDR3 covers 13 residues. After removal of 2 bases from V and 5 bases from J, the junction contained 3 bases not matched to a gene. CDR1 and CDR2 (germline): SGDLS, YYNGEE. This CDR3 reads CASSVRTGNEQYF. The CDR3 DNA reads TGTGCCAGCAGCGTCCGGACAGGGAACGAGCAGTACTTC.

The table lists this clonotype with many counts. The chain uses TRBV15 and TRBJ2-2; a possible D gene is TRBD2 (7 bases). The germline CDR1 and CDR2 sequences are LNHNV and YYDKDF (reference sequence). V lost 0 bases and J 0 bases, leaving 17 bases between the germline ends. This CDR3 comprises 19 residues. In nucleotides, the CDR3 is TGTGCCACCAGCAGAGATAGTCTTGGGGGGGCGGCGAACACCGGGGAGCTGTTTTTT. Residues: CATSRDSLGGAANTGELFF.

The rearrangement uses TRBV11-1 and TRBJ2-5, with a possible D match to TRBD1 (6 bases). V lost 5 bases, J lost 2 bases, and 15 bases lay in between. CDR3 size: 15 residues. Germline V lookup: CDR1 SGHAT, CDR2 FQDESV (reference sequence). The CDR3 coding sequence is TGTGCCAGCAGCACCATACAGGGATCGCAAGAGACCCAGTACTTC. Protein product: CASSTIQGSQETQYF.

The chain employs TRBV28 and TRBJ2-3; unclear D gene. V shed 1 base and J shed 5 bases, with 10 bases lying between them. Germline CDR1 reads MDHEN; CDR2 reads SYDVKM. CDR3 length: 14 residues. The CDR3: CASSLFVSVDTQYF. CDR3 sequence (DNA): TGTGCCAGCAGTTTATTTGTGAGTGTAGATACGCAGTATTTT.

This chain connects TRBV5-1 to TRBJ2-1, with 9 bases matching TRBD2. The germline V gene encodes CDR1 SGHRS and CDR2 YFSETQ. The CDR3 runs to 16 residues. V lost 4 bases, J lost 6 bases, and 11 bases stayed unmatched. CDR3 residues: CASSPGTSPAINEQFF. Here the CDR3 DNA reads TGCGCCAGCAGCCCTGGGACTAGCCCCGCGATCAATGAGCAGTTCTTC. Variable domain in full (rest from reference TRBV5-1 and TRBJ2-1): KAGVTQTPRYLIKTRGQQVTLSCSPISGHRSVSWYQQTPGQGLQFLFEYFSETQRNKGNFPGRFSGRQFSNSRSEMNVSTLELGDSALYLCASSPGTSPAINEQFFGPGTRLTVL.

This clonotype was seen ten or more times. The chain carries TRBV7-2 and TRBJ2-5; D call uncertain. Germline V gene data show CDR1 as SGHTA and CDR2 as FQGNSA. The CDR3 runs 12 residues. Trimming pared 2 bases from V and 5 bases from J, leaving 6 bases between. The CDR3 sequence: CASSLMSETQYF. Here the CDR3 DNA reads TGTGCCAGCAGCTTAATGTCCGAGACCCAGTACTTC.

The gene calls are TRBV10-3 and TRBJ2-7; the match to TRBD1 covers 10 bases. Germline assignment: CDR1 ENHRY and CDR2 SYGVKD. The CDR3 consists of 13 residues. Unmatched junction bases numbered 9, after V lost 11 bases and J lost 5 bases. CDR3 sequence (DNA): TGTGCCGTGAACCGGGACAGGGGTGACGAGCAGTACTTC. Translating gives CAVNRDRGDEQYF.

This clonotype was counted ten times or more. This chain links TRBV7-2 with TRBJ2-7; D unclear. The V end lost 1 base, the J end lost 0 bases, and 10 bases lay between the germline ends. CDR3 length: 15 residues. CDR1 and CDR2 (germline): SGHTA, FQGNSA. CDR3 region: CASSLEVTPSYEQYF. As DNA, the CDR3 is TGTGCCAGCAGCTTAGAAGTAACACCCTCCTACGAGCAGTACTTC.

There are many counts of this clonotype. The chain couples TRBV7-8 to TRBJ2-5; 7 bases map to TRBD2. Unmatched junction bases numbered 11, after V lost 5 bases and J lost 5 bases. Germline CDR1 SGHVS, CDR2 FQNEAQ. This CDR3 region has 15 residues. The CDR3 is CASSPLLGGGETQYF. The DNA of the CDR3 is TGTGCCAGCAGCCCCCTTCTGGGGGGGGGGGAGACCCAGTACTTC.

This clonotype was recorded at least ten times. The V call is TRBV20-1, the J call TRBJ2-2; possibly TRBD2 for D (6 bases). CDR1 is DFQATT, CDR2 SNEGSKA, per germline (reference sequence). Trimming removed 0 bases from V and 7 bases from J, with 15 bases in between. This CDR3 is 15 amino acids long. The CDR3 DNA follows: TGCAGTGCTAGAGATCCAACGGAGGGAATCGGGGAGCTGTTTTTT. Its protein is CSARDPTEGIGELFF.

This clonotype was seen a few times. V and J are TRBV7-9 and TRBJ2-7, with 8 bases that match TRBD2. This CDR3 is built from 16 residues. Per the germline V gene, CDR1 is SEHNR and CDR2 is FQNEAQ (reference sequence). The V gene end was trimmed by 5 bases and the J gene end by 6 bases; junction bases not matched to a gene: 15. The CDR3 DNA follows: TGTGCCAGCAGCCCACGGGAAACGGGAGGGCCCGGCGAGCAGTACTTC. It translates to CASSPRETGGPGEQYF.

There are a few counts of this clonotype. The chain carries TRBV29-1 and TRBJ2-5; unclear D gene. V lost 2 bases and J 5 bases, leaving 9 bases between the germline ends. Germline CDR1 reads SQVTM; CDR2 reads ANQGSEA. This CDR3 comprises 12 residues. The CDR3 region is CSVEPGHETQYF. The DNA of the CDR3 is TGCAGCGTTGAACCTGGGCACGAGACCCAGTACTTC.

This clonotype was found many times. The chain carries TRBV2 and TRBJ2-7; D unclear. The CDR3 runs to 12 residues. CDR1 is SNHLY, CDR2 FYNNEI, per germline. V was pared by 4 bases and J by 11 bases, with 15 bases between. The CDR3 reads CASSVAADLKYF. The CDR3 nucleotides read TGTGCCAGCAGTGTGGCGGCAGACCTAAAGTACTTC. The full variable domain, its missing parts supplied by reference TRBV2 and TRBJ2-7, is EPEVTQTPSHQVTQMGQEVILRCVPISNHLYFYWYRQILGQKVEFLVSFYNNEISEKSEIFDDQFSVERPDGSNFTLKIRSTKLEDSAMYFCASSVAADLKYFGPGTRLTVT.

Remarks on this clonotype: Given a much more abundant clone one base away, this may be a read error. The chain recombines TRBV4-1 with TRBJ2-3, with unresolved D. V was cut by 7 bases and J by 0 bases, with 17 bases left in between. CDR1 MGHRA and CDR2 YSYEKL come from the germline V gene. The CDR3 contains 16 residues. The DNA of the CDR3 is TGCGCCAGCAAAAGGACCATAGACCACAGCACAGATACGCAGTATTTT. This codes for CASKRTIDHSTDTQYF.

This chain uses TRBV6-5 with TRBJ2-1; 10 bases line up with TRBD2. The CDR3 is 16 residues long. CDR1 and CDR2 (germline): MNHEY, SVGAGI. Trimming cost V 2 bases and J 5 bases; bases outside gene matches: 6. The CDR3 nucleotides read TGTGCCAGCAGTTACCTAGCGGGAGAATCCAACAATGAGCAGTTCTTC. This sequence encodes CASSYLAGESNNEQFF.

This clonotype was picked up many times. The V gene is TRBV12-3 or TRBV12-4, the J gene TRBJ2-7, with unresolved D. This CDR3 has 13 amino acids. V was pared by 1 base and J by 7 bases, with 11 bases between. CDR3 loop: CASSLGTGLEQYF. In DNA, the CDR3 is TGTGCCAGCAGTTTAGGGACGGGCCTTGAGCAGTACTTC.